The 23 T cell receptor beta chains below were found in one sample sequenced in a study of Ad26.COV2.S vaccination and SARS-CoV-2 variants. Assay used: immunoSEQ multiplex PCR; TCRdb lists only in-frame clones, some missing. The data contain hundreds of thousands of clones, about 90% of them singletons. Treatment given: around 19 received Ad26.COV2.S at low or high dose, single or two shots; five or six received placebo; per-sample allocation not given. Sampling was performed 63 days after the first vaccine or placebo injection. The specimen was peripheral blood, collected in a trial of Ad26.COV2.S vaccine versus placebo. The source is a person between 18 and 59 years old who received the Ad26.COV2.S COVID-19 vaccine or a placebo.

This clone was recorded a few times. The chain couples TRBV19 to TRBJ1-5; D call uncertain. CDR3 length: 13 residues. The germline V and J ends were trimmed by 7 bases and 3 bases, with 10 bases remaining between them. From germline, CDR1 is LNHDA and CDR2 SQIVND (reference sequence). The DNA for the CDR3 is TGTGCCAGTAAGGACCTGACCAATCAGCCCCAGCATTTT. Protein: CASKDLTNQPQHF.

This chain connects TRBV25-1 to TRBJ2-3; either TRBD1 or TRBD2 may fit D (7 bases each). Germline V gene data show CDR1 as MGHDK and CDR2 as SYGVNS. Trimming removed 6 bases from V and 8 bases from J, with 18 bases in between. The CDR3 runs 14 residues. The CDR3 bases are TGTGCCAGCAGCCCACAGGGGAGGGCGGTTACGCAGTATTTT. Its protein is CASSPQGRAVTQYF. Filled out from reference TRBV25-1 and TRBJ2-3, the complete variable domain reads EADIYQTPRYLVIGTGKKITLECSQTMGHDKMYWYQQDPGMELHLIHYSYGVNSTEKGDLSSESTVSRIRTEHFPLTLESARPSHTSQYLCASSPQGRAVTQYFGPGTRLTVL.

This clone was observed a handful of times. This chain's CDR3 is CASSFPHEQFF. CDR3 in DNA: TGTGCCAGCAGCTTCCCCCATGAGCAGTTCTTC. The chain joins TRBV7-3 to TRBJ2-1, with no clear D. The CDR3 contains 11 residues. The germline V gene has CDR1 SGHTA and CDR2 FQGTGA. V lost 3 bases, J lost 8 bases, and 5 bases lay in between.

The V gene is TRBV6-1, the J gene TRBJ2-5; D perhaps matches TRBD1 (6 bases). Trimming pared 5 bases from V and 1 base from J, leaving 11 bases between. The CDR3 extends over 14 amino acids. Germline V gene sequence: CDR1 MNHNS, CDR2 SASEGT. CDR3 residues: CASSQQGSQETQYF. CDR3 sequence (DNA): TGTGCCAGCAGTCAACAGGGATCCCAAGAGACCCAGTACTTC.

The sample holds one count of this clone. CDR3 sequence: CASSDSGTSVPLTDTQYF. CDR3 DNA: TGTGCCAGCAGTGATTCCGGGACTAGCGTTCCCCTCACGGATACGCAGTATTTT. This chain uses TRBV25-1 with TRBJ2-3, with 10 bases fitting TRBD2. Unmatched junction bases numbered 15, after V lost 3 bases and J lost 6 bases. Per the germline V gene, CDR1 is MGHDK and CDR2 is SYGVNS. The CDR3 length is 18 residues.

The chain combines TRBV5-5 with TRBJ2-5; weak D call: TRBD1 (5 bases). V was trimmed by 1 base and J by 6 bases, leaving 10 bases between them. Germline V gives CDR1 SGHKS, CDR2 YYEKEE (reference sequence). The CDR3 covers 13 residues. CDR3 nucleotides: TGTGCCAGCAGCTTGCAGGGTGAGCAGACCCAGTACTTC. Translating it yields CASSLQGEQTQYF.

The chain uses TRBV3-1 (or the pseudogene TRBV3-2) and TRBJ1-2; D unresolved. The CDR3 is made up of 13 amino acids. Germline CDR1 LGHDT, CDR2 YNNKEL (reference sequence). V lost 5 bases and J lost 1, with 8 bases in between. The chain's CDR3 is CASSYLVNYGYTF. CDR3 bases: TGTGCCAGCAGCTATTTAGTTAACTATGGCTACACCTTC.

J is TRBJ2-7 and V is TRBV3-1 (or the pseudogene TRBV3-2); TRBD1 matches 10 bases. The trim removed 3 bases at V and 2 bases at J, leaving 4 bases unmatched. The V gene's germline CDR1 is LGHDT and CDR2 YNNKEL (reference sequence). The CDR3 loop spans 15 amino acids. The CDR3 DNA follows: TGTGCCAGCAGCCAGGCGGGACAGGGGACCTACGAGCAGTACTTC. Its protein is CASSQAGQGTYEQYF.

The J gene is TRBJ2-7, the V gene TRBV3-1 (or the pseudogene TRBV3-2); D gene unclear. The CDR3 has 14 residues. CDR1 LGHDT and CDR2 YNNKEL come from the germline V gene (reference sequence). V was shortened by 0 bases and J by 1 base, with 7 bases between the two germline ends. The CDR3 DNA reads TGTGCCAGCAGCCAAGAACACGCATCCTACGAGCAGTACTTC. The encoded protein is CASSQEHASYEQYF.

The CDR3 DNA is TGTGCCAGCAGCCGACCTAGCGGGGTCTCCTACGAGCAGTACTTC. It encodes CASSRPSGVSYEQYF. The chain employs TRBV5-4 and TRBJ2-7, with TRBD2 matching 9 bases. CDR3 length: 15 residues. Trimming cost V 4 bases and J 0 bases; bases outside gene matches: 5. Germline-derived CDR1 and CDR2 are SGHNT and YYREEE (reference sequence).

The rearrangement links TRBV7-9 to TRBJ2-7, with TRBD1 as a possible D gene (6 bases). Trimming removed 1 base from V and 3 bases from J, with 13 bases in between. Germline CDR1 and CDR2: SEHNR and FQNEAQ (reference sequence). The CDR3 loop spans 15 amino acids. The CDR3 nucleotides are TGTGCCAGCAGCTTAGAGCCAGGGACACTCTACGAGCAGTACTTC. The encoded protein is CASSLEPGTLYEQYF.

V and J are TRBV12-5 and TRBJ1-6; the match to TRBD1 covers 7 bases. This CDR3 region has 14 residues. V lost 6 bases, J lost 10 bases, and 9 bases stayed unmatched. CDR1 is LGHNT, CDR2 FRNRAP, per germline. The CDR3 reads CASGPGTERSPLHF. DNA of the CDR3: TGTGCTAGTGGCCCCGGGACAGAAAGGTCACCCCTCCACTTT. The variable domain in full, completed from reference TRBV12-5 and TRBJ1-6, reads DARVTQTPRHKVTEMGQEVTMRCQPILGHNTVFWYRQTMMQGLELLAYFRNRAPLDDSGMPKDRFSAEMPDATLATLKIQPSEPRDSAVYFCASGPGTERSPLHFGNGTRLTVT.

The chain recombines TRBV13 with TRBJ2-7, with 9 bases fitting TRBD2. Per germline, CDR1 PRHDT and CDR2 FYEKMQ (reference sequence). Germline trimming cut 2 bases from V and 0 bases from J; bases unmatched to any gene: 8. The CDR3 has 17 amino acids. The DNA for the CDR3 is TGTGCCAGCAGCTTATGGGCGGGAGGGCCCCGCTCCTACGAGCAGTACTTC. Protein: CASSLWAGGPRSYEQYF.

The rearrangement joins TRBV7-8 to TRBJ1-2, with D possibly being TRBD1 (6 bases). The CDR3 has 16 residues. Germline V CDR1 and CDR2: SGHVS, FQNEAQ. The germline V and J ends were trimmed by 7 bases and 3 bases, with 21 bases remaining between them. The CDR3 sequence is CASTPIPTGNDYGYTF. The CDR3 DNA sequence: TGTGCCAGCACCCCGATTCCGACAGGCAATGACTATGGCTACACCTTC. The full variable domain, completed using reference TRBV7-8 and TRBJ1-2, is GAGVSQSPRYKVAKRGQDVALRCDPISGHVSLFWYQQALGQGPEFLTYFQNEAQLDKSGLPSDRFFAERPEGSVSTLKIQRTQQEDSAVYLCASTPIPTGNDYGYTFGSGTRLTVV.

The chain employs TRBV4-3 and TRBJ2-3; perhaps TRBD2 as D (6 bases). The V gene's germline CDR1 is LGHNA and CDR2 YSLEER. Trimming stripped 4 bases from V and 6 bases from J, with 14 bases between. CDR3 length: 14 residues. The chain's CDR3 is CASSPRTNGDTQYF. The DNA of the CDR3 is TGCGCCAGCAGCCCCCGGACTAACGGGGATACGCAGTATTTT.

This chain joins TRBV5-6 and TRBJ1-2; TRBD1 agrees at 7 bases. Trimming at V came to 4 bases and at J to 4 bases, leaving 10 bases not matched to a gene. The CDR3 is 15 residues long. Germline CDR1 and CDR2: SGHDT and YYEEEE. CDR3 bases: TGTGCCAGCAGCGCCAGGACAGGCCTCTTCTATGGCTACACCTTC. This encodes CASSARTGLFYGYTF.

This chain connects TRBV4-1 to TRBJ2-7; D remains unclear. The germline V gene encodes CDR1 MGHRA and CDR2 YSYEKL. V lost 0 bases and J lost 5, with 14 bases in between. The CDR3 is made up of 15 amino acids. The CDR3 protein is CASSQEGQESHEQYF. Here the CDR3 DNA reads TGCGCCAGCAGCCAAGAAGGGCAGGAGAGCCACGAGCAGTACTTC.

This sequence joins TRBV19 and TRBJ1-1, with no clear D. The CDR3 covers 14 residues. In germline, CDR1 is LNHDA, CDR2 SQIVND (reference sequence). The V end was cut by 0 bases, the J end by 11 bases, with 16 bases between. The DNA for the CDR3 is TGTGCCAGTAGTATAGATCCTCGGGGTCTAAGGGCTTTCTTT. The encoded protein is CASSIDPRGLRAFF.

V gene TRBV30 combines with J gene TRBJ2-1; no firm D call. CDR3 length: 12 residues. Germline assignment: CDR1 GTSNPN and CDR2 SVGIG (reference sequence). V dropped 2 bases and J dropped 4 bases, with 6 bases sitting between them. Here the CDR3 DNA reads TGTGCCTGGAGTTCCGGGTACAATGAGCAGTTCTTC. Protein sequence: CAWSSGYNEQFF. The full variable domain, in which reference TRBV30 and TRBJ2-1 provide the parts outside the CDR3, is SQTIHQWPATLVQPVGSPLSLECTVEGTSNPNLYWYRQAAGRGLQLLFYSVGIGQISSEVPQNLSASRPQDRQFILSSKKLLLSDSGFYLCAWSSGYNEQFFGPGTRLTVL.

This chain joins TRBV6-5 and TRBJ1-5; weak D call: TRBD1 (6 bases). The CDR3 contains 15 residues. Trimming pared 5 bases from V and 4 bases from J, leaving 15 bases between. Germline CDR1 reads MNHEY; CDR2 reads SVGAGI. CDR3: CASSPEGGRNQPQHF. The DNA for the CDR3 is TGTGCCAGCAGTCCCGAGGGGGGCAGGAATCAGCCCCAGCATTTT.

V gene TRBV19 combines with J gene TRBJ1-1, with D uncertain. Trimming left V 0 bases short and J 4 bases short, with 9 bases between. CDR1 LNHDA and CDR2 SQIVND come from the germline V gene (reference sequence). This CDR3 has 14 amino acids. The CDR3 nucleotides read TGTGCCAGTAGTATAGATTCGGGAGCCACTGAAGCTTTCTTT. This gives the protein CASSIDSGATEAFF.

This clone occurred once. The sample holds other DNA sequences that translate to the same CDR3. The genes are TRBV24-1 and TRBJ2-7, with TRBD1 matching over 10 bases. The CDR3 runs to 15 residues. Trimming removed 2 bases from V and 4 bases from J; junction bases left unmatched: 4. CDR1 is KGHDR, CDR2 SFDVKD, per germline. CDR3 sequence: CATSDSGTGAYEQYF. The CDR3 DNA sequence: TGTGCCACCAGTGATTCAGGGACAGGGGCATACGAGCAGTACTTC.

J is TRBJ2-2 and V is TRBV19; 9 bases agree with TRBD2. The CDR3 contains 15 residues. CDR1 LNHDA and CDR2 SQIVND come from the germline V gene (reference sequence). The trim removed 7 bases at V and 1 base at J, leaving 4 bases unmatched. CDR3 coding DNA: TGTGCCAGTAACCCGACTAGCGGGAACACCGGGGAGCTGTTTTTT. It is translated as CASNPTSGNTGELFF. The full variable domain, rest sourced from reference TRBV19 and TRBJ2-2, is DGGITQSPKYLFRKEGQNVTLSCEQNLNHDAMYWYRQDPGQGLRLIYYSQIVNDFQKGDIAEGYSVSREKKESFPLTVTSAQKNPTAFYLCASNPTSGNTGELFFGEGSRLTVL.